This entry lists 5 T cell receptor beta chains sequenced from one sample in a study of shared clonotypes between healthy human individuals. Positive CCR7 selection of CD45RO-negative cells yielded the naive CD8 cells, and terminally differentiated effector memory CD45RA+ cells were excluded. TCRdb's copy holds only in-frame clones and misses some; the assay was immunoSEQ multiplex PCR. The sample shows 650,000 to 800,000 clones, roughly 94% of them seen only once. The sequencing input was naive CD8+ T cells sorted from blood. These receptors were obtained from a man aged 30 to 45 in good health.

The chain recombines TRBV7-3 with TRBJ2-7, with TRBD1 matching over 8 bases. Germline values: CDR1 SGHTA, CDR2 FQGTGA. Unmatched junction bases numbered 10, after V lost 4 bases and J lost 2 bases. CDR3 size: 16 residues. CDR3 sequence (DNA): TGTGCCAGCAGCTCTCCGTGGACAGGGATAACCTACGAGCAGTACTTC. It yields the protein CASSSPWTGITYEQYF.

The chain couples TRBV4-1 to TRBJ2-7; D is unclear. V was clipped by 6 bases and J by 2 bases, with 14 bases between them. Germline CDR1 reads MGHRA; CDR2 reads YSYEKL. This CDR3 has 14 residues. The CDR3 nucleotides read TGCGCCAGCAGTCGAGACGTCAATCCCTACGAGCAGTACTTC. This translates into CASSRDVNPYEQYF.

The chain's CDR3 is CASSYGAGGGNEQYF. The CDR3 DNA sequence: TGTGCCAGCAGTTACGGGGCAGGGGGCGGCAACGAGCAGTACTTC. This rearrangement joins TRBV6-5 to TRBJ2-7; the match to TRBD1 covers 8 bases. This CDR3 spans 15 amino acids. V lost 2 bases and J lost 5; bases outside the gene matches: 8. Germline assignment: CDR1 MNHEY and CDR2 SVGAGI.

The genes are TRBV27 and TRBJ2-7; D is tentatively TRBD1 or TRBD2 (5 bases each). Germline lookup yields CDR1 MNHEY and CDR2 SMNVEV (reference sequence). Trimming cost V 5 bases and J 6 bases, with 8 bases left between them. CDR3 length: 11 residues. CDR3 in amino acids: CASSPGAEQYF. The CDR3 DNA sequence: TGTGCCAGCAGTCCCGGGGCCGAGCAGTACTTC.

The chain joins TRBV7-8 to TRBJ2-5; D gene unclear. The CDR3 sequence is 12 residues long. V lost 1 base, J lost 7 bases, and 7 bases lay in between. Germline V gives CDR1 SGHVS, CDR2 FQNEAQ. CDR3 protein: CASSLVDGTQYF. The CDR3, as DNA: TGTGCCAGCAGCTTAGTCGATGGGACCCAGTACTTC.